This T cell receptor beta chain was identified in a study of T cell repertoires in cytomegalovirus infection. Across the whole study: Public TCR beta signatures provided an indication of both CMV infection and a matching HLA type.

Of note for this clonotype: The antigen is unknown.

Using its own MiXCR run on the reads, TCRdb lists one record per CDR3 protein. Counted here are a few hundred thousand distinct CDR3 sequences, roughly 9.5% occurring once; the ten biggest clones make up 4.3%. Overall study findings and caveats: HLA-C-restricted CMV clonotypes gave the most frequent clonotype in two of eight donors. Cumulated frequencies of public TCR beta families served to identify carriers of CMV plus the relevant HLA.

The CDR3 spans 13 residues. V lost 3 bases to trimming and J lost 8 bases, with 16 bases between them. Germline loops: CDR1 GTSNPN, CDR2 SVGIG (reference sequence). The genes are TRBV30 and TRBJ1-2; possible D gene TRBD1, 6 bases. The source of this sequence is a human donor in good health (CMV status not recorded). Some clones in this sample may be carry-over from other donors' samples. Sequencing was performed on PBMCs. CDR3 sequence reads: CAWSETGTRGYTF. The CDR3 region has the DNA TGTGCCTGGAGCGAAACCGGGACAAGGGGCTACACCTTC.